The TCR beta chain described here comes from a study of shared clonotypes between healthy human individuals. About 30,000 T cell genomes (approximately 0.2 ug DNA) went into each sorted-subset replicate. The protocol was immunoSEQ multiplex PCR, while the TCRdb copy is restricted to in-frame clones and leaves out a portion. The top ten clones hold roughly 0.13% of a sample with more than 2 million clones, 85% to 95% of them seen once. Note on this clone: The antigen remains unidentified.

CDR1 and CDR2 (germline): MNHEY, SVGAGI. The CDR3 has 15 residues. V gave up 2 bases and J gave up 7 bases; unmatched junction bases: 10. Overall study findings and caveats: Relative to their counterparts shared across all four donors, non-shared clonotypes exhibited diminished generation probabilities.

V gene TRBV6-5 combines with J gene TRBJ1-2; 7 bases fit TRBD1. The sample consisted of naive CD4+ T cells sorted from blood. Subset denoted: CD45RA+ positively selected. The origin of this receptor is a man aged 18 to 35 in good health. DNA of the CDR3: TGTGCCAGCAGTTACCAACGACAGGGCGTGCTTGGCTACACCTTC. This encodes CASSYQRQGVLGYTF.